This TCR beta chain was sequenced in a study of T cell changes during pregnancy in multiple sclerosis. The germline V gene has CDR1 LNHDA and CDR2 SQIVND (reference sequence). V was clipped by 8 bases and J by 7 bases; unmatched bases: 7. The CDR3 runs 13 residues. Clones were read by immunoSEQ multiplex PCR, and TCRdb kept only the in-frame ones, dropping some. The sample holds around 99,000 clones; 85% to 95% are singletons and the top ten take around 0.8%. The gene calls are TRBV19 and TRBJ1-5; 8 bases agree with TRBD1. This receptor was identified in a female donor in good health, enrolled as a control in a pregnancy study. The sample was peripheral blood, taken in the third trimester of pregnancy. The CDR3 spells CASSRGRGQPQHF. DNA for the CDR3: TGTGCCAGTTCCAGGGGGCGCGGACAGCCCCAGCATTTT.